The 32 T cell receptor beta chains below were found in one sample sequenced in a study of T cells in Graves' hyperthyroidism and ophthalmopathy. TCR beta CDR3 sequences were amplified from RNA transcripts. Primed by the HTBI set, a first-round RT-PCR was run on the TCR CDR3. TCRdb itself ran the multiplex PCR reads through MiXCR, one entry per CDR3 protein. This table holds about 640,000 distinct CDR3 sequences, more than 14% found once. The sample consisted of blood. Receptors originate from a woman aged 50 to 60 with Graves' ophthalmopathy.

This clonotype was observed a few times. The CDR3 sequence is CASSLGAWGQYF. The DNA of the CDR3 is TGTGCCAGCAGCCTGGGGGCGTGGGGGCAGTACTTC. The gene calls are TRBV7-9 and TRBJ2-7, with D possibly matching TRBD1 (6 bases). CDR1 and CDR2 (germline): SEHNR, FQNEAQ (reference sequence). The CDR3 totals 12 residues. Between the trimmed V and J ends, which lost 5 bases and 9 bases, there was a span of 14 bases.

This clonotype was detected ten times or more. The chain links TRBV3-1 to TRBJ2-7, with 8 bases matching TRBD1. Germline V CDR1 and CDR2: LGHDT, YNNKEL (reference sequence). V was pared by 0 bases and J by 9 bases, with 7 bases of the junction left unmatched. This CDR3 is 14 amino acids long. CDR3 residues: CASSQDRTGLMQYF. CDR3 bases: TGTGCCAGCAGCCAAGACAGGACAGGGCTAATGCAGTACTTC.

V gene TRBV19 combines with J gene TRBJ2-5; TRBD1 aligns across 10 bases. In germline, CDR1 is LNHDA, CDR2 SQIVND (reference sequence). V shed 6 bases and J 4 bases; nucleotides not matched to a gene: 11. The CDR3 runs to 16 residues. The CDR3 nucleotides are TGTGCCAGTAGCCTGAGCTCAGGGACAGGGGTAGAGACCCAGTACTTC. Protein product: CASSLSSGTGVETQYF.

The DNA for the CDR3 is TGTGCCAGTAGTATAGGGAGTAGCGGAGCAACCTACGAGCAGTACTTC. Translated, it gives CASSIGSSGATYEQYF. The chain employs TRBV19 and TRBJ2-7, with a weak D call TRBD2 (6 bases). Germline CDR1 is LNHDA and CDR2 is SQIVND (reference sequence). The CDR3 length is 16 residues. V shed 1 base and J shed 2 bases, with 15 bases lying between them. Complete variable domain (other parts from reference TRBV19 and TRBJ2-7): DGGITQSPKYLFRKEGQNVTLSCEQNLNHDAMYWYRQDPGQGLRLIYYSQIVNDFQKGDIAEGYSVSREKKESFPLTVTSAQKNPTAFYLCASSIGSSGATYEQYFGPGTRLTVT.

The gene calls are TRBV19 and TRBJ2-1; D possibly corresponds to TRBD2 (5 bases). Between the trimmed V and J ends, which lost 5 bases and 7 bases, there was a span of 9 bases. CDR1 LNHDA and CDR2 SQIVND come from the germline V gene (reference sequence). This CDR3 has 12 residues. The CDR3, as DNA: TGTGCCAGTAGTTCCCGACTAAATGAGCAGTTCTTC. Translated: CASSSRLNEQFF. Looking up the rest from reference TRBV19 and TRBJ2-1 gives the full variable domain: DGGITQSPKYLFRKEGQNVTLSCEQNLNHDAMYWYRQDPGQGLRLIYYSQIVNDFQKGDIAEGYSVSREKKESFPLTVTSAQKNPTAFYLCASSSRLNEQFFGPGTRLTVL.

V is TRBV20-1 and J is TRBJ1-2; TRBD1 matches at 7 bases. The J segment lost 5 bases and the V segment lost 6 bases, leaving 9 bases of the junction unmatched. CDR1 DFQATT and CDR2 SNEGSKA come from the germline V gene (reference sequence). The CDR3 has 13 residues. CDR3 DNA sequence: TGCAGTGCGAGGGACAGCCGGCGGTATGGCTACACCTTC. Translated: CSARDSRRYGYTF.

In its sample, this clonotype was seen many times. The rearrangement links TRBV11-2 to TRBJ1-3, with TRBD1 as a possible D gene (5 bases). V was cut by 4 bases and J by 0 bases, with 10 bases left in between. Germline V gene lookup returns CDR1 SGHAT and CDR2 FQNNGV. The CDR3 spans 15 residues. The CDR3 DNA reads as TGTGCCAGCAGCTCAGGGACGGACTCTGGAAACACCATATATTTT. Encoded protein: CASSSGTDSGNTIYF.

This chain connects TRBV6-4 to TRBJ2-1, with D perhaps TRBD2 (6 bases). Germline V gene data show CDR1 as MRHNA and CDR2 as SNTAGT. This CDR3 is built from 18 residues. V was pared by 6 bases and J by 0 bases, with 21 bases between. CDR3 in amino acids: CASRPEGSVISSYNEQFF. The CDR3 region has the DNA TGTGCCAGCAGACCGGAGGGGTCGGTCATAAGCTCCTACAATGAGCAGTTCTTC.

The rearrangement links TRBV7-2 to TRBJ2-4; TRBD2 aligns across 11 bases. V lost 1 base to trimming and J lost 1 base; unmatched junction nucleotides: 3. The length of the CDR3 is 17 residues. Germline V gene sequence: CDR1 SGHTA, CDR2 FQGNSA. The CDR3 spells CASSLVRTSGAKNIQYF. The CDR3 DNA follows: TGTGCCAGCAGCTTAGTCAGGACTAGCGGGGCCAAAAACATTCAGTACTTC.

This clonotype was picked up one time. The genes are TRBV12-3 or TRBV12-4 and TRBJ1-3, with 10 bases identical to TRBD1. The CDR3 covers 15 residues. The V gene end was trimmed by 5 bases and the J gene end by 3 bases; junction bases not matched to a gene: 4. CDR3 protein: CASSGQGVGGNTIYF. The CDR3 DNA reads as TGTGCCAGCAGTGGACAGGGGGTAGGTGGAAACACCATATATTTT.

This clonotype was observed at least ten times. The V call is TRBV5-1, the J call TRBJ2-1; no clear D gene. The CDR3 covers 16 residues. V was shortened by 3 bases and J by 5 bases, with 18 bases between the two germline ends. Germline lookup yields CDR1 SGHRS and CDR2 YFSETQ. Here the CDR3 reads CASSSVRYGEDNEQFF. CDR3 coding DNA: TGCGCCAGCAGCTCCGTGCGATATGGAGAGGACAATGAGCAGTTCTTC.

This clonotype showed up many times. The chain links TRBV5-1 to TRBJ2-3, with D tentatively TRBD1 or TRBD2 (5 bases each). V lost 10 bases, J lost 6 bases, and 18 bases lay in between. This CDR3 region has 13 residues. CDR1 is SGHRS, CDR2 YFSETQ, per germline. In DNA form, the CDR3 reads TGCGCCTCCGGGGACGGGGCCACCGATACGCAGTATTTT. Its translation is CASGDGATDTQYF.

This clonotype was recorded many times. J is TRBJ2-1 and V is TRBV19, with TRBD2 as a possible D gene (6 bases). The CDR3 is made up of 18 amino acids. Germline V gene data show CDR1 as LNHDA and CDR2 as SQIVND (reference sequence). The V and J ends lost 6 bases and 8 bases respectively, with 29 bases between them. The CDR3 here is CASSLANILGGTVYEQFF. The DNA of the CDR3 is TGTGCCAGTAGCCTCGCCAATATCTTAGGCGGGACTGTCTATGAGCAGTTCTTC.

Only a few counts were recorded for this clonotype. The V gene is TRBV7-2, the J gene TRBJ2-2; perhaps TRBD2 as D (7 bases). The CDR3 sequence is 17 residues long. Germline V gene data show CDR1 as SGHTA and CDR2 as FQGNSA. The germline V and J ends were trimmed by 0 bases and 0 bases, with 11 bases remaining between them. In DNA, the CDR3 is TGTGCCAGCAGCTTAGCGACGGGGGGCGCGAACACCGGGGAGCTGTTTTTT. This gives the protein CASSLATGGANTGELFF.

Here the CDR3 reads CATRDNTGELFF. The CDR3 coding sequence is TGTGCCACCAGGGATAACACCGGGGAGCTGTTTTTT. The chain combines TRBV24-1 with TRBJ2-2; no definite D call. The V gene's germline CDR1 is KGHDR and CDR2 SFDVKD. V dropped 7 bases and J dropped 2 bases, with 4 bases sitting between them. This CDR3 contains 12 residues.

This clonotype was recorded many times. This rearrangement joins TRBV20-1 to TRBJ1-1, with 8 positions matching TRBD1. Per the germline V gene, CDR1 is DFQATT and CDR2 is SNEGSKA (reference sequence). V lost 6 bases, J lost 6 bases, and 9 bases stayed unmatched. This CDR3 is 13 amino acids long. CDR3 sequence (DNA): TGCAGTGCCCGCAGGGGGCTAGCGTCTGAAGCTTTCTTT. Translated: CSARRGLASEAFF.

Ten or more counts support this clonotype. The chain couples TRBV18 to TRBJ2-5; no definite D call. V was clipped by 3 bases and J by 1 base, with 6 bases between them. Germline V gives CDR1 KGHSH, CDR2 LQKENI. The CDR3 is 13 residues long. CDR3 residues: CASSPSSQETQYF. The CDR3 bases are TGTGCCAGCTCACCTTCGTCCCAAGAGACCCAGTACTTC.

Regarding this clonotype: Being one base from a much bigger clone, this may be a read error. V and J are TRBV6-1 and TRBJ2-7, with TRBD2 matching 14 bases. The V and J ends lost 6 bases and 0 bases, in that order; junction bases with no gene match: 13. Germline loops: CDR1 MNHNS, CDR2 SASEGT. The CDR3 loop spans 19 amino acids. In nucleotides, the CDR3 is TGTGCCAGCAGATTCGGGCGGACTAGCGGGAGGCCGGGCTCCTACGAGCAGTACTTC. This gives the protein CASRFGRTSGRPGSYEQYF.

This chain joins TRBV20-1 and TRBJ2-5, with D possibly being TRBD2 (6 bases). Germline assignment: CDR1 DFQATT and CDR2 SNEGSKA (reference sequence). Trimming removed 1 base from V and 3 bases from J, with 9 bases in between. The length of the CDR3 is 13 residues. CDR3 sequence (DNA): TGCAGTGCTAGAGTAGCGGCCAAAGAGACCCAGTACTTC. Translated, it gives CSARVAAKETQYF.

This clonotype was observed many times. The chain uses TRBV6-5 and TRBJ1-5; D possibly corresponds to TRBD1 (6 bases). Germline CDR1 reads MNHEY; CDR2 reads SVGAGI. V was cut by 2 bases and J by 4 bases, with 9 bases left in between. This CDR3 has 14 amino acids. The CDR3 region has the DNA TGTGCCAGCAGTTACCAGGGGCCTAATCAGCCCCAGCATTTT. Translation gives CASSYQGPNQPQHF.

The genes are TRBV4-3 and TRBJ2-1; D assignment may be TRBD1 or TRBD2 (5 bases each). Trimming shortened V by 4 bases and J by 5 bases, and 15 bases separated the two germline ends. CDR1 is LGHNA and CDR2 is YSLEER in the germline V gene. There are 15 residues in the CDR3. In nucleotides, the CDR3 is TGCGCCAGCAGCCGAGGGGAAGGACGAAACAATGAGCAGTTCTTC. Protein: CASSRGEGRNNEQFF.

This clonotype was found many times. The chain employs TRBV28 and TRBJ1-3; D is undetermined. Germline CDR1 reads MDHEN; CDR2 reads SYDVKM. The CDR3 is made up of 14 amino acids. Deletions cut 3 bases from V and 2 bases from J, with 8 bases between. DNA of the CDR3: TGTGCCAGCAGTTTTTCGCGGACTGGAAACACCATATATTTT. It codes for CASSFSRTGNTIYF.

In its sample, this clonotype was seen many times. The V call is TRBV2, the J call TRBJ1-2; D call uncertain. Trimming pared 5 bases from V and 8 bases from J, leaving 12 bases between. The length of the CDR3 is 12 residues. The germline V gene encodes CDR1 SNHLY and CDR2 FYNNEI. DNA for the CDR3: TGTGCCAGCAGTAGATCAGGCGAAGGCTACACCTTC. This codes for CASSRSGEGYTF.

The chain couples TRBV19 to TRBJ2-3, with 8 nucleotides matching TRBD2. In germline, CDR1 is LNHDA, CDR2 SQIVND (reference sequence). The V gene end was trimmed by 2 bases and the J gene end by 4 bases; junction bases not matched to a gene: 14. The CDR3 sequence is 18 residues long. The CDR3 DNA reads as TGTGCCAGTAGTATAAAGGGGGGCGGGACTAGGGCAGCAGATACGCAGTATTTT. Amino acids: CASSIKGGGTRAADTQYF.

This clonotype was recorded many times. V and J are TRBV5-1 and TRBJ2-5; D unresolved. The length of the CDR3 is 12 residues. CDR1 is SGHRS, CDR2 YFSETQ, per germline. V gave up 4 bases and J gave up 2 bases, with 6 bases separating them. In nucleotides, the CDR3 is TGCGCCAGCAGCGAACCTCAAGAGACCCAGTACTTC. Its protein product is CASSEPQETQYF.

This clonotype has ten or more counts. The chain carries TRBV7-2 and TRBJ2-6, with 10 bases that match TRBD2. Looked up from germline, CDR1 is SGHTA and CDR2 is FQGNSA. Trimming cost V 5 bases and J 0 bases; bases outside gene matches: 10. This CDR3 has 19 residues. The CDR3 sequence: CASSPALLAGASGANVLTF. The CDR3 DNA sequence: TGTGCCAGCAGCCCCGCCCTCCTAGCGGGGGCCTCTGGGGCCAACGTCCTGACTTTC.

This clonotype was counted only a few times. The V call is TRBV7-9, the J call TRBJ1-2; D is undetermined. CDR1 and CDR2 from the germline V gene are SEHNR and FQNEAQ (reference sequence). The CDR3 length is 12 residues. V lost 5 bases and J lost 5, with 9 bases in between. The CDR3 sequence is CASSPAQYGYTF. The CDR3 DNA reads TGTGCCAGCAGCCCCGCCCAGTATGGCTACACCTTC.

Ten or more counts support this clonotype. The V call is TRBV28, the J call TRBJ1-2, with D perhaps matching TRBD1 (5 bases). This CDR3 is built from 15 residues. V was clipped by 3 bases and J by 0 bases, with 11 bases between them. Germline assignment: CDR1 MDHEN and CDR2 SYDVKM. The CDR3 loop is CASSFIGATNYGYTF. In DNA, the CDR3 is TGTGCCAGCAGTTTCATCGGGGCCACTAACTATGGCTACACCTTC.

V is TRBV9 and J is TRBJ2-1, with D possibly being TRBD1 (6 bases). Germline CDR1 is SGDLS and CDR2 is YYNGEE. The CDR3 contains 14 residues. V gave up 4 bases and J gave up 8 bases, with 16 bases separating them. CDR3 coding DNA: TGTGCCAGCAGCTCAGGGGAGTTCAGGGATGAGCAGTTCTTC. Its protein is CASSSGEFRDEQFF.

This clonotype has at least ten counts. The CDR3 nucleotides are TGTGCCAGCAGTCTCAGGGCTCAGCCCCAGCATTTT. This gives the protein CASSLRAQPQHF. The V gene is TRBV6-2 or TRBV6-3, the J gene TRBJ1-5; D may be TRBD1 (5 bases). The CDR3 has 12 residues. Germline V gene lookup returns CDR1 MNHEY and CDR2 SVGEGT. Trimming shortened V by 5 bases and J by 6 bases, and 8 bases separated the two germline ends.

The chain couples TRBV4-3 to TRBJ2-2, with a tentative D call TRBD1 (6 bases). The V and J ends lost 4 bases and 7 bases respectively, with 10 bases between them. CDR1 is LGHNA, CDR2 YSLEER, per germline. The CDR3 extends over 13 amino acids. Here the CDR3 DNA reads TGCGCCAGCAGCCGGGACATCAGCGGGGAGCTGTTTTTT. Translating gives CASSRDISGELFF.

To note about this clonotype: This may be a read error: a much more frequent sequence differs by one nucleotide. The rearrangement joins TRBV5-5 to TRBJ1-2; D gene ambiguous. This CDR3 is built from 14 residues. CDR1 is SGHKS, CDR2 YYEKEE, per germline (reference sequence). V gave up 4 bases and J gave up 9 bases, with 19 bases separating them. CDR3 loop: CASSPGPTGYSYTF. The CDR3 coding sequence is TGTGCCAGCAGCCCCGGACCGACCGGATATAGCTACACCTTC.